This is a list of T cell receptor beta chains from one sample in a study of CD8 T cells in Susac syndrome. TCRdb reanalysed the immunoSEQ multiplex PCR reads using MiXCR and keeps one entry per CDR3 protein. Among approximately 130,000 distinct CDR3 sequences listed, around 91% were seen once. Sequencing used CD8+ T cells from PBMCs. The source is a human donor with multiple sclerosis. Both conserved end residues are part of each CDR3. D genes are given only for firm matches. Clone size, where shown, is once, few, many, or a class for clones that have expanded.

abundance: NA
v_gene: TRBV29-1
d_gene: TRBD1
j_gene: TRBJ2-1
CDR3nt: TGCAGCGTCTTCGCAGGGACAGGGTATAACGATGAGCAGTTCTTC
CDR3aa: CSVFAGTGYNDEQFF

abundance: NA
v_gene: TRBV5-6
d_gene: NA
j_gene: TRBJ2-5
CDR3nt: TGTGCCAGCAGCTTGGAAGGGCCCCAAGAGACCCAGTACTTC
CDR3aa: CASSLEGPQETQYF

abundance: NA
v_gene: TRBV29-1
d_gene: NA
j_gene: TRBJ2-3
CDR3nt: TGCAGCGTTGAAGATGGACGGAGGGATACGCAGTATTTT
CDR3aa: CSVEDGRRDTQYF

abundance: NA
v_gene: TRBV5-6
d_gene: NA
j_gene: TRBJ1-2
CDR3nt: TGTGCCAGCAGATCGGACAGCTACTATGGCTACACCTTC
CDR3aa: CASRSDSYYGYTF

abundance: NA
v_gene: TRBV9
d_gene: NA
j_gene: TRBJ2-2
CDR3nt: TGTGCCAGCAGGCCTACCGCAACTACTTTGGGGGAGCTGTTTTTT
CDR3aa: CASRPTATTLGELFF

abundance: NA
v_gene: TRBV19
d_gene: TRBD2
j_gene: TRBJ2-7
CDR3nt: TGTGCCAGTAGTATCGGCACTAGCGATTTCGACGAGCAGTACTTC
CDR3aa: CASSIGTSDFDEQYF

abundance: once
v_gene: TRBV18
d_gene: TRBD2
j_gene: TRBJ2-1
CDR3nt: TGTGCCAGCTCCCCGAAGGGGACTAGCGGGAGGGCCGCGATGAATGAGCAGTTCTTC
CDR3aa: CASSPKGTSGRAAMNEQFF

abundance: few
v_gene: TRBV4-3
d_gene: TRBD1
j_gene: TRBJ1-1
CDR3nt: TGCGCCAGCAGCCGAACCGACAGGGAGGGGACTGAAGCTTTCTTT
CDR3aa: CASSRTDREGTEAFF

abundance: NA
v_gene: TRBV27
d_gene: NA
j_gene: TRBJ2-7
CDR3nt: TGTGCCAGCAGTTTATTCGGCAGGAACTACGAGCAGTACTTC
CDR3aa: CASSLFGRNYEQYF

abundance: few
v_gene: TRBV7-9
d_gene: NA
j_gene: TRBJ2-2
CDR3nt: TGTGCCAGCAGCTTACGGGAGCTGTTTTTT
CDR3aa: CASSLRELFF

abundance: NA
v_gene: TRBV6-5
d_gene: NA
j_gene: TRBJ1-1
CDR3nt: TGTGCCAGCAGCTGGGGGGGGGATTTGACTGAAGCTTTCTTT
CDR3aa: CASSWGGDLTEAFF

abundance: few
v_gene: TRBV7-9
d_gene: NA
j_gene: TRBJ2-7
CDR3nt: TGTGCCAGCAGCTACACAGGGCTCTACGAGCAGTACTTC
CDR3aa: CASSYTGLYEQYF

abundance: NA
v_gene: TRBV29-1
d_gene: TRBD2
j_gene: TRBJ2-1
CDR3nt: TGCAGCGTTGAAGATTCCCCAAGCGGGAATTACAATGAGCAGTTCTTC
CDR3aa: CSVEDSPSGNYNEQFF

abundance: NA
v_gene: TRBV7-9
d_gene: TRBD1
j_gene: TRBJ2-5
CDR3nt: TGTGCCAGCAGCTCAGGGGGACAAGAGACCCAGTACTTC
CDR3aa: CASSSGGQETQYF

abundance: NA
v_gene: TRBV4-1
d_gene: NA
j_gene: TRBJ1-2
CDR3nt: TGCGCCAGCAGCCAAGATCACAGGGACAACTATGGCTACACCTTC
CDR3aa: CASSQDHRDNYGYTF

abundance: NA
v_gene: TRBV7-2
d_gene: NA
j_gene: TRBJ1-1
CDR3nt: TGTGCCAGCAGCTTAGTAACTGAAGCTTTCTTT
CDR3aa: CASSLVTEAFF

abundance: NA
v_gene: TRBV5-1
d_gene: NA
j_gene: TRBJ2-2
CDR3nt: TGCGCCAGCAGTTCCAGCTGGGGTTGGAACACCGGGGAGCTGTTTTTT
CDR3aa: CASSSSWGWNTGELFF

abundance: NA
v_gene: TRBV12-3/TRBV12-4
d_gene: NA
j_gene: TRBJ2-4
CDR3nt: TGTGCCAGCAGCCTCACCGCTCCCTCCAACATTCAGTACTTC
CDR3aa: CASSLTAPSNIQYF

abundance: once
v_gene: TRBV29-1
d_gene: NA
j_gene: TRBJ2-3
CDR3nt: TGCAGCGTTCTAGGGGCAGGGTCCACAGATACGCAGTATTTT
CDR3aa: CSVLGAGSTDTQYF

abundance: NA
v_gene: TRBV7-9
d_gene: NA
j_gene: TRBJ1-4
CDR3nt: TGTGCCAGCAGCTTAGTTGGTGGTGAAAAACTGTTTTTT
CDR3aa: CASSLVGGEKLFF

abundance: NA
v_gene: TRBV27
d_gene: TRBD2
j_gene: TRBJ2-1
CDR3nt: TGTGCCAGCAGTTTACTCTGGGAAGAGGGAGGGCCCTCTAGTGAGCAGTTCTTC
CDR3aa: CASSLLWEEGGPSSEQFF

abundance: NA
v_gene: TRBV5-8
d_gene: TRBD2
j_gene: TRBJ2-5
CDR3nt: TGTGCCAGCAGCTTGATACGGGAGGGCCTTGAGACCCAGTACTTC
CDR3aa: CASSLIREGLETQYF

abundance: NA
v_gene: TRBV7-9
d_gene: TRBD1
j_gene: TRBJ2-1
CDR3nt: TGTGCCAGCAGAACTACCGGGACAGGGGAGTTCTTC
CDR3aa: CASRTTGTGEFF

abundance: NA
v_gene: TRBV14
d_gene: TRBD2
j_gene: TRBJ2-2
CDR3nt: TGTGCCAGCAGCCAAGGGGCGGGAGCCGGGGAGCTGTTTTTT
CDR3aa: CASSQGAGAGELFF

abundance: once
v_gene: TRBV27
d_gene: NA
j_gene: TRBJ2-1
CDR3nt: TGTGCCAGCAGCTGGACAGATAGGGCCCATGAGCAGTTCTTC
CDR3aa: CASSWTDRAHEQFF

abundance: NA
v_gene: TRBV14
d_gene: NA
j_gene: TRBJ2-2
CDR3nt: TGTGCCAGCAGCCAAGACTTGCGCGGGGAGCTGTTTTTT
CDR3aa: CASSQDLRGELFF

abundance: NA
v_gene: TRBV5-6
d_gene: NA
j_gene: TRBJ2-3
CDR3nt: TGTGCCAGCAGCTTGGCGGAACCAGATACGCAGTATTTT
CDR3aa: CASSLAEPDTQYF